The 17 T cell receptor beta chains given below trace back to one sample, sequenced in a study of patients and donors after allogeneic stem cell transplantation. TCRdb reprocessed the RT-PCR reads via MiXCR and lists one record per CDR3 protein. The sample carries roughly 940,000 distinct CDR3 sequences, under 20% recorded once. The specimen was blood, either unsorted or a sorted T cell fraction (not recorded which). These receptor sequences come from a human donor who was either an allogeneic HSCT recipient or a stem cell or donor lymphocyte infusion donor (not recorded which). It is not recorded whose cells these are; they may come from a transplant donor.

This clonotype was counted ten times or more. The chain carries TRBV29-1 and TRBJ1-2; D is perhaps TRBD1 (6 bases). Germline V gene lookup returns CDR1 SQVTM and CDR2 ANQGSEA. There are 12 residues in the CDR3. The germline V and J ends were trimmed by 3 bases and 3 bases, with 8 bases remaining between them. The CDR3 protein is CSVEGAHYGYTF. The CDR3, as DNA: TGCAGCGTTGAGGGGGCTCACTATGGCTACACCTTC.

This clonotype was counted ten times or more. The chain carries TRBV12-3 or TRBV12-4 and TRBJ1-1, with D perhaps TRBD1 (6 bases). The CDR3 length is 15 residues. V was clipped by 7 bases and J by 0 bases, with 15 bases between them. The CDR3 protein is CASKNGQWVNTEAFF. CDR3 DNA sequence: TGTGCCAGCAAAAACGGACAGTGGGTGAACACTGAAGCTTTCTTT.

The V and J genes are TRBV11-2 and TRBJ2-3; D may be TRBD2 (6 bases). The CDR3 totals 16 residues. Trimming took 1 base from V and 3 from J, leaving 14 bases between them. Per germline, CDR1 SGHAT and CDR2 FQNNGV. CDR3 nucleotides: TGTGCCAGCAGCTTAGGGCAGACTAGGTTGACAGATACGCAGTATTTT. Translated: CASSLGQTRLTDTQYF.

The V and J genes are TRBV29-1 and TRBJ1-1; no clear D gene. V was pared by 4 bases and J by 1 base, with 16 bases between. Germline V gene lookup returns CDR1 SQVTM and CDR2 ANQGSEA. The CDR3 has 15 amino acids. The CDR3 spells CSVGNKLLPNTEAFF. CDR3 DNA sequence: TGCAGCGTTGGGAATAAGCTCCTTCCGAACACTGAAGCTTTCTTT.

The chain links TRBV15 to TRBJ1-5, with a weak D call TRBD1 (5 bases). The CDR3 is made up of 15 amino acids. Germline CDR1 is LNHNV and CDR2 is YYDKDF (reference sequence). Trimming removed 1 base at V and 8 bases at J, with 15 bases between. The DNA of the CDR3 is TGTGCCACCAGCAGAGGTTACCTCCCGGGGGAGCCCCAGCATTTT. Protein: CATSRGYLPGEPQHF.

Here the CDR3 reads CASSQDGGQGYF. CDR3 in DNA: TGTGCCAGCAGCCAAGATGGAGGCCAGGGGTACTTC. The chain carries TRBV3-1 and TRBJ2-7, with D possibly called TRBD1 or TRBD2 (5 bases each). Germline CDR1 and CDR2: LGHDT and YNNKEL (reference sequence). Trimming pared 0 bases from V and 12 bases from J, leaving 12 bases between. The CDR3 has 12 residues.

There are a few counts of this clonotype. The chain carries TRBV9 and TRBJ2-2; D tentatively reads TRBD1 or TRBD2 (6 bases each). CDR1 and CDR2 from the germline V gene are SGDLS and YYNGEE. Trimming cost V 4 bases and J 4 bases, with 17 bases left between them. CDR3 length equals 16 residues. The CDR3 protein is CASSPRGGSSTGELFF. The DNA for the CDR3 is TGTGCCAGCAGCCCTCGAGGGGGGAGTTCCACCGGGGAGCTGTTTTTT.

V is TRBV6-5 and J is TRBJ1-6; D is uncertain. This CDR3 has 15 amino acids. Germline loops: CDR1 MNHEY, CDR2 SVGAGI. Deletions cut 2 bases from V and 2 bases from J, with 7 bases between. CDR3: CASSYQEPYNSPLHF. CDR3 sequence (DNA): TGTGCCAGCAGTTACCAGGAACCCTATAATTCACCCCTCCACTTT.

The rearrangement uses TRBV7-9 and TRBJ2-7; D gene unclear. The germline V gene encodes CDR1 SEHNR and CDR2 FQNEAQ (reference sequence). The CDR3 is 12 residues long. V was shortened by 2 bases and J by 5 bases, with 7 bases between the two germline ends. In DNA form, the CDR3 reads TGTGCCAGCAGCTTAAAAGTACACGAGCAGTACTTC. It encodes CASSLKVHEQYF.

This clonotype appeared a few times. DNA of the CDR3: TGTGCCGGTCCAGGGGCCCAAGAGACCCAGTACTTC. It translates to CAGPGAQETQYF. The chain is built from TRBV6-5 and TRBJ2-5, with D perhaps matching TRBD1 (6 bases). The CDR3 contains 12 residues. Germline CDR1 reads MNHEY; CDR2 reads SVGAGI. V lost 11 bases and J lost 1, with 11 bases in between.

The table lists this clonotype with a few counts. This chain connects TRBV7-9 to TRBJ1-4; 7 bases agree with TRBD1. Germline assignment: CDR1 SEHNR and CDR2 FQNEAQ (reference sequence). The ends lost 8 bases at V and 4 bases at J; junction bases unmatched: 4. The CDR3 runs to 13 residues. CDR3 sequence: CASGQAVNEKLFF. The CDR3 coding sequence is TGTGCCAGCGGACAGGCCGTTAATGAAAAACTGTTTTTT.

This clonotype was observed a few times. This sequence joins TRBV9 and TRBJ1-1; D remains ambiguous. V was cut by 4 bases and J by 11 bases, with 21 bases left in between. The germline CDR1 and CDR2 sequences are SGDLS and YYNGEE. CDR3 size: 14 residues. The CDR3 nucleotides are TGTGCCAGCAGCCCCCAGCAGTCAGGCTTACGGGCTTTCTTT. Translated, it gives CASSPQQSGLRAFF.

This clonotype has only a few counts. The rearrangement links TRBV19 to TRBJ1-1, with 7 bases lining up with TRBD1. V lost 2 bases and J lost 3; bases outside the gene matches: 9. Germline CDR1 LNHDA, CDR2 SQIVND (reference sequence). The CDR3 has 16 amino acids. CDR3 region: CASSINRGKGDTEAFF. The CDR3, as DNA: TGTGCCAGTAGTATAAACAGGGGCAAGGGGGACACTGAAGCTTTCTTT.

This clonotype was recorded a few times. V is TRBV29-1 and J is TRBJ1-5; the match to TRBD1 covers 10 bases. The length of the CDR3 is 14 residues. Germline assignment: CDR1 SQVTM and CDR2 ANQGSEA. V dropped 6 bases and J dropped 4; count of bases not matched to a gene: 6. The CDR3 reads CSVPGTGVNQPQHF. CDR3 coding DNA: TGCAGCGTGCCCGGGACAGGGGTTAATCAGCCCCAGCATTTT. The full variable domain, in which reference TRBV29-1 and TRBJ1-5 provide the parts outside the CDR3, is SAVISQKPSRDICQRGTSLTIQCQVDSQVTMMFWYRQQPGQSLTLIATANQGSEATYESGFVIDKFPISRPNLTFSTLTVSNMSPEDSSIYLCSVPGTGVNQPQHFGDGTRLSIL.

The chain couples TRBV6-1 to TRBJ1-3; 7 bases align to TRBD1. The trim removed 8 bases at V and 4 bases at J, leaving 5 bases unmatched. CDR1 and CDR2 (germline): MNHNS, SASEGT. This CDR3 has 13 residues. This chain's CDR3 is CASAPGQGNTIYF. CDR3 coding DNA: TGTGCCAGCGCACCGGGACAGGGAAACACCATATATTTT.

The chain carries TRBV20-1 and TRBJ2-1; maybe TRBD2 (6 bases). CDR1 and CDR2 (germline): DFQATT, SNEGSKA (reference sequence). Trimming removed 0 bases at V and 4 bases at J, with 16 bases between. The CDR3 runs to 16 residues. CDR3 nucleotide sequence: TGCAGTGCTAGAGAGCCCCCAAGGCTAGCGTACAATGAGCAGTTCTTC. Encoded protein: CSAREPPRLAYNEQFF.

This clonotype was found a few times. This chain connects TRBV27 to TRBJ2-7; D gene ambiguous. Per the germline V gene, CDR1 is MNHEY and CDR2 is SMNVEV (reference sequence). V gave up 0 bases and J gave up 4 bases, with 16 bases separating them. The CDR3 covers 16 residues. The CDR3 here is CASSLSEISPVYEQYF. DNA for the CDR3: TGTGCCAGCAGTTTATCGGAGATTTCTCCGGTTTACGAGCAGTACTTC.